This TCR beta chain was identified in a study of identical twins. This clonotype turned up a few times. TCRdb re-analysed the 5' RACE reads in MiXCR, keeping a single row per CDR3 protein. The table records about 920,000 distinct CDR3 sequences, roughly an eighth of them present only once. CDR1 is MGHRA, CDR2 YSYEKL, per germline. The CDR3 is 15 residues long. Trimming took 2 bases from V and 2 from J, leaving 12 bases between them. This same sample was also taken into another study, of yellow fever vaccine responses in identical twins.

The receptor was derived from a woman aged 18-30 years in good health. Sequencing was performed on PBMCs. The chain joins TRBV4-1 to TRBJ1-2; D is uncertain. The chain's CDR3 is CASSQMLVRNYGYTF. The CDR3, as DNA: TGCGCCAGCAGCCAAATGTTGGTACGAAACTATGGCTACACCTTC.